Included here is one T cell receptor beta chain sequence, with context. Its antigen is not known. The assay was immunoSEQ multiplex PCR, and TCRdb's table has in-frame clones only and misses some. This table holds tens of thousands of clones, approximately 73% found once. CD4+ T cell isolation took place after less than 13 days of culture. The vaccine given was either BNT162b2 or mRNA-1273, in two doses. The entry originates in a study of vaccination effects on CD4 cells after COVID-19. The receptor comes from a human donor who received a COVID-19 vaccine. The material was CD4+ T cells from PBMCs cultured without peptide, obtained after COVID-19 vaccination.

For the CDR3, the DNA is TGTGCCAGCTCACCAACAAAGAGCTCCTACAATGAGCAGTTCTTC. Translation: CASSPTKSSYNEQFF. The chain links TRBV18 to TRBJ2-1; D is undetermined. The ends were cut back, 2 bases at V and 0 bases at J, with 8 bases in the middle. Germline V gene data show CDR1 as KGHSH and CDR2 as LQKENI. The CDR3 is 15 residues long.